The text below deals with one TCR beta chain. Its antigen is not identified. These data are taken from a study of immune evolution from preneoplasia to lung adenocarcinoma. Study-wide results and caveats: Later-stage lesions seemingly showed higher T cell density and diversity than normal lung.

Germline V CDR1 and CDR2: MDHEN, SYDVKM. CDR3 length equals 15 residues. The junction had 12 bases not matched to a gene; V was cut back by 6 bases and J by 6 bases. Sequenced by immunoSEQ multiplex PCR; TCRdb stores in-frame clones only, minus some. The table lists more than 12,000 clones, roughly 86% of them singletons, with 2.5% to 3% in the top ten. This chain links TRBV28 with TRBJ2-7; the match to TRBD1 covers 9 bases. This sequence originates from a person aged 55 to 79 with lung adenocarcinoma. Input material: FFPE minimally invasive lung adenocarcinoma tissue. The CDR3 nucleotides are TGTGCCAGCAGGCGGCCCGGGACAGGGTTCGGCGAGCAGTACTTC. Its protein product is CASRRPGTGFGEQYF.